The 25 T cell receptor beta chains presented below share a single source sample, sequenced in a study of breast tumors, draining lymph nodes, adjacent tissues. TCRdb reprocessed the multiplex PCR reads via MiXCR and lists one record per CDR3 protein. The table has some 170,000 distinct CDR3 sequences, 30% to 35% seen once. Samples came from axillary lymph nodes draining the breast cancer. Input material: axillary lymph node tissue. The source is a female donor with breast cancer. Some clones in this sample may be carry-over from other donors' samples.

This clonotype was recorded at least ten times. The rearrangement joins TRBV7-9 to TRBJ2-5, with TRBD2 identical over 13 bases. This CDR3 contains 17 residues. V gave up 1 base and J gave up 3 bases; unmatched junction bases: 5. CDR1 and CDR2 (germline): SEHNR, FQNEAQ (reference sequence). The CDR3 DNA follows: TGTGCCAGCAGCTTAGGTACTAGCGGGGGGGCTGAAGAGACCCAGTACTTC. Translation gives CASSLGTSGGAEETQYF. The full variable domain, in which reference TRBV7-9 and TRBJ2-5 provide the parts outside the CDR3, is DTGVSQNPRHKITKRGQNVTFRCDPISEHNRLYWYRQTLGQGPEFLTYFQNEAQLEKSRLLSDRFSAERPKGSFSTLEIQRTEQGDSAMYLCASSLGTSGGAEETQYFGPGTRLLVL.

This clonotype was counted many times. The rearrangement uses TRBV5-1 and TRBJ1-5; maybe TRBD1 (6 bases). This CDR3 spans 13 amino acids. The germline CDR1 and CDR2 sequences are SGHRS and YFSETQ. V was cut by 5 bases and J by 5 bases, with 11 bases left in between. The CDR3 DNA reads TGCGCCAGCAGGGCAGGGGCTCATCAGCCCCAGCATTTT. Protein: CASRAGAHQPQHF. Full variable domain (rest looked up from reference TRBV5-1 and TRBJ1-5): KAGVTQTPRYLIKTRGQQVTLSCSPISGHRSVSWYQQTPGQGLQFLFEYFSETQRNKGNFPGRFSGRQFSNSRSEMNVSTLELGDSALYLCASRAGAHQPQHFGDGTRLSIL.

This clonotype was observed a few times. The chain recombines TRBV6-6 with TRBJ2-6, with 12 bases aligning to TRBD1. Germline V lookup: CDR1 MNHNY, CDR2 SVGAGI (reference sequence). Trimming at V came to 7 bases and at J to 0 bases, leaving 13 bases not matched to a gene. The CDR3 covers 20 residues. Here the CDR3 reads CASTMPRGTGGTSGANVLTF. The CDR3 DNA is TGTGCCAGCACTATGCCGAGAGGGACAGGGGGCACCTCTGGGGCCAACGTCCTGACTTTC.

Comments on this clonotype: A single base separates this from a much larger clone, so it may be a read error. The gene calls are TRBV20-1 and TRBJ2-1; possibly TRBD2 for D (5 bases). The CDR3 length is 14 residues. Looked up from germline, CDR1 is DFQATT and CDR2 is SNEGSKA (reference sequence). Written as DNA, the CDR3 is TGCAGTTACCCGGGGAAAAGCTCCTACACTGAGCAGTTCTTC. Protein product: CSYPGKSSYTEQFF.

This clonotype came up many times. This chain uses TRBV6-2 or TRBV6-3 with TRBJ2-7, with D hard to call. The V end was cut by 2 bases, the J end by 5 bases, with 13 bases between. The CDR3 extends over 14 amino acids. Germline lookup yields CDR1 MNHEY and CDR2 SVGEGT. CDR3 nucleotide sequence: TGTGCCAGCAGTTACGTATACGAAGGAGACGAGCAGTACTTC. Residues: CASSYVYEGDEQYF.

Worth noting for this clonotype: Since a much larger clone is just one base distant, this may be a read error. The chain combines TRBV5-6 with TRBJ2-2, with 10 bases lining up with TRBD1. Germline V CDR1 and CDR2: SGHDT, YYEEEE. Germline trimming cut 8 bases from V and 7 bases from J; bases unmatched to any gene: 17. The CDR3 is 17 amino acids. Here the CDR3 reads CASTTLGQGSRGGELFF. DNA for the CDR3: TGTGCCAGTACCACCCTGGGACAGGGGTCCCGGGGCGGGGAGCTGTTTTTT.

This clonotype occurred a few times. This chain uses TRBV15 with TRBJ1-1; D is perhaps TRBD1 (5 bases). V lost 0 bases and J lost 6, with 5 bases in between. CDR1 is LNHNV, CDR2 YYDKDF, per germline (reference sequence). This CDR3 has 12 amino acids. The CDR3 DNA follows: TGTGCCACCAGCAGAGAGGGGGCTGAAGCTTTCTTT. Translating gives CATSREGAEAFF.

This clonotype appeared a few times. Being one base from a much bigger clone, this may be a read error. The conserved final phenylalanine or tryptophan is absent from the CDR3, which likely points to a read error. V is TRBV5-8 and J is TRBJ2-1; D possibly corresponds to TRBD2 (6 bases). Germline lookup yields CDR1 SGHTS and CDR2 YDEGEE. CDR3 length: 13 amino acids. The V gene lost 3 bases and the J gene lost 8 bases, with 12 bases spanning the gap. The chain's CDR3 is CASSSRDFHEQFS. The CDR3, as DNA: TGTGCCAGCAGCTCCCGGGACTTTCATGAGCAGTTCTCC.

This clonotype was recorded a few times. A much larger clone differs by one base, so this may be a read error. This chain uses TRBV5-4 with TRBJ2-7; no clear D. The CDR3 runs 14 residues. CDR1 is SGHNT, CDR2 YYREEE, per germline (reference sequence). This CDR3 is CASSLPSIPYEQCF. DNA of the CDR3: TGTGCCAGCAGCTTGCCTAGTATCCCCTACGAGCAGTGCTTC. Combining the CDR3 with reference TRBV5-4 and TRBJ2-7 gives the whole variable domain ETGVTQSPTHLIKTRGQQVTLRCSSQSGHNTVSWYQQALGQGPQFIFQYYREEENGRGNFPPRFSGLQFPNYSSELNVNALELDDSALYLCASSLPSIPYEQCFGPGTRLTVT.

At least ten counts were recorded for this clonotype. This chain uses TRBV5-8 with TRBJ1-4; TRBD1 matches 11 bases. In germline, CDR1 is SGHTS, CDR2 YDEGEE. V shed 4 bases, J shed 7 bases, and the junction held 9 bases outside the gene matches. CDR3 size: 16 residues. The CDR3 loop is CASSPGQGARSEKLFF. Here the CDR3 DNA reads TGTGCCAGCAGCCCAGGACAGGGGGCTCGTAGTGAAAAACTGTTTTTT.

This clonotype showed up many times. The gene calls are TRBV9 and TRBJ2-2; D may be TRBD1 (5 bases). Germline V gene sequence: CDR1 SGDLS, CDR2 YYNGEE. V was pared by 0 bases and J by 0 bases, with 12 bases between. The CDR3 spans 17 residues. The CDR3 bases are TGTGCCAGCAGCGTAGATCCAGGGAACGCGAACACCGGGGAGCTGTTTTTT. This sequence encodes CASSVDPGNANTGELFF.

V is TRBV15 and J is TRBJ1-4; D might be TRBD1 (6 bases). The V end was cut by 1 base, the J end by 4 bases, with 13 bases between. This CDR3 is 16 amino acids long. Germline lookup yields CDR1 LNHNV and CDR2 YYDKDF (reference sequence). CDR3 loop: CATSRVGGSYNEKLFF. The CDR3 nucleotides read TGTGCCACCAGCAGAGTCGGGGGCAGCTATAATGAAAAACTGTTTTTT.

As for this clonotype: Because it lacks the conserved phenylalanine or tryptophan at the end, this CDR3 is likely a read error. The rearrangement links TRBV5-8 to TRBJ2-3; unclear D gene. Germline values: CDR1 SGHTS, CDR2 YDEGEE. This CDR3 has 13 residues. CDR3 sequence: CASQFSGTDAQYS. In nucleotides, the CDR3 is TGTGCCAGCCAGTTTTCCGGCACAGATGCGCAGTATTCT.

A note on this clonotype: A much larger clone is a single base away; this may be a read error. The chain combines TRBV9 with TRBJ2-5; the D is unclear. The CDR3 is 14 amino acids. Per germline, CDR1 SGDLS and CDR2 YYNGEE. The chain's CDR3 is CASSVGGNQETQSF. For the CDR3, the DNA is TGTGCCAGCAGCGTAGGGGGTAACCAAGAGACCCAGTCCTTC.

The gene calls are TRBV9 and TRBJ1-3; D is unresolved. Germline CDR1 and CDR2: SGDLS and YYNGEE. V was shortened by 4 bases and J by 4 bases, with 12 bases between the two germline ends. This CDR3 contains 14 residues. This CDR3 is CASSKGRVGNTIYF. The CDR3 region has the DNA TGTGCCAGCAGCAAGGGAAGGGTAGGAAACACCATATATTTT. Full variable domain (missing parts from reference TRBV9 and TRBJ1-3): DSGVTQTPKHLITATGQRVTLRCSPRSGDLSVYWYQQSLDQGLQFLIQYYNGEERAKGNILERFSAQQFPDLHSELNLSSLELGDSALYFCASSKGRVGNTIYFGEGSWLTVV.

About this clonotype: This may come from a read error, since a much larger clone is one base off. V gene TRBV7-2 combines with J gene TRBJ1-2, with TRBD1 as a possible D gene (6 bases). CDR1 and CDR2 (germline): SGHTA, FQGNSA. This CDR3 region has 15 residues. CDR3 in amino acids: CASSPLDGGPRGYPF. The CDR3 DNA follows: TGTGCCAGCAGCCCACTTGACGGGGGGCCGCGTGGCTACCCCTTC.

In its sample, this clonotype was seen many times. The chain links TRBV7-2 to TRBJ1-6, with no clear D. This CDR3 has 13 residues. Germline V gives CDR1 SGHTA, CDR2 FQGNSA. V lost 2 bases, J lost 8 bases, and 7 bases lay in between. CDR3 sequence (DNA): TGTGCCAGCAGCTTACCAGGAGATTCACCCCTCCACTTT. This codes for CASSLPGDSPLHF.

This clonotype has ten or more counts. V is TRBV19 and J is TRBJ2-5; D may be TRBD2 (6 bases). Germline CDR1 reads LNHDA; CDR2 reads SQIVND (reference sequence). The CDR3 covers 13 residues. Trimming removed 3 bases from V and 5 bases from J, with 10 bases in between. CDR3 in amino acids: CASSITSRETQYF. The CDR3 coding sequence is TGTGCCAGTAGTATTACTAGCCGGGAGACCCAGTACTTC. Full variable domain (missing parts from reference TRBV19 and TRBJ2-5): DGGITQSPKYLFRKEGQNVTLSCEQNLNHDAMYWYRQDPGQGLRLIYYSQIVNDFQKGDIAEGYSVSREKKESFPLTVTSAQKNPTAFYLCASSITSRETQYFGPGTRLLVL.

This clonotype was seen many times. The gene calls are TRBV7-9 and TRBJ2-7, with TRBD2 as a possible D gene (6 bases). The CDR3 is made up of 13 amino acids. Between the trimmed V and J ends, which lost 5 bases and 1 base, there was a span of 9 bases. CDR1 is SEHNR and CDR2 is FQNEAQ in the germline V gene (reference sequence). CDR3 in amino acids: CASSPSGSYEQYF. For the CDR3, the DNA is TGTGCCAGCAGCCCCAGCGGGTCCTACGAGCAGTACTTC. Variable domain in full (rest from reference TRBV7-9 and TRBJ2-7): DTGVSQNPRHKITKRGQNVTFRCDPISEHNRLYWYRQTLGQGPEFLTYFQNEAQLEKSRLLSDRFSAERPKGSFSTLEIQRTEQGDSAMYLCASSPSGSYEQYFGPGTRLTVT.

In its sample, this clonotype was seen many times. The chain recombines TRBV19 with TRBJ1-5; D is perhaps TRBD1 (5 bases). The CDR3 runs 15 residues. Trimming left V 4 bases short and J 5 bases short, with 15 bases between. Germline V gene lookup returns CDR1 LNHDA and CDR2 SQIVND (reference sequence). CDR3 region: CASSTQVQVYQPQHF. The CDR3, as DNA: TGTGCCAGTAGTACGCAAGTACAGGTTTATCAGCCCCAGCATTTT.

CDR3: CASSTGRGKYEHF. In DNA, the CDR3 is TGTGCCAGTAGTACCGGCAGGGGGAAGTACGAGCATTTT. J is TRBJ1-5 and V is TRBV19; 7 nucleotides agree with TRBD1. The CDR3 sequence is 13 residues long. Germline-derived CDR1 and CDR2 are LNHDA and SQIVND (reference sequence). V gave up 4 bases and J gave up 14 bases; unmatched junction bases: 11.

In its sample, this clonotype was seen many times. The chain joins TRBV7-2 to TRBJ2-7; 8 nucleotides line up with TRBD1. This CDR3 spans 16 amino acids. The J segment lost 2 bases and the V segment lost 5 bases, leaving 11 bases of the junction unmatched. Germline CDR1 is SGHTA and CDR2 is FQGNSA. CDR3 residues: CASSLRQGTSTYEQYF. For the CDR3, the DNA is TGTGCCAGCAGCCTTCGACAGGGGACCTCAACCTACGAGCAGTACTTC.

Note on this clonotype: Given a much more abundant clone one base away, this may be a read error. The rearrangement uses TRBV27 and TRBJ2-3; 7 bases fit TRBD1. Trimming removed 2 bases from V and 5 bases from J; junction bases left unmatched: 10. Germline V gene data show CDR1 as MNHEY and CDR2 as SMNVEV (reference sequence). CDR3 length: 16 residues. CDR3 nucleotides: TGTGCCAGCAGTTTAGGGATAGGGGGCTTTCTAGATACGCAGTATTTT. This encodes CASSLGIGGFLDTQYF.

This clonotype was seen ten or more times. The V gene is TRBV3-1, the J gene TRBJ1-5, with D possibly TRBD1 on 5 matching bases. The length of the CDR3 is 15 residues. The germline V gene has CDR1 LGHDT and CDR2 YNNKEL (reference sequence). Trimming took 9 bases from V and 0 from J, leaving 15 bases between them. CDR3: CASSHRGSSNQPQHF. CDR3 bases: TGTGCCAGTTCACACCGGGGGAGTAGCAATCAGCCCCAGCATTTT.

This clonotype came up many times. The chain is built from TRBV5-1 and TRBJ2-5; the D call may be TRBD1 or TRBD2 (5 bases each). Germline CDR1 reads SGHRS; CDR2 reads YFSETQ. V lost 0 bases, J lost 2 bases, and 11 bases lay in between. The CDR3 covers 15 residues. The CDR3, as DNA: TGCGCCAGCAGCTTGGGGGGCGGGTCACAAGAGACCCAGTACTTC. Translated, it gives CASSLGGGSQETQYF.